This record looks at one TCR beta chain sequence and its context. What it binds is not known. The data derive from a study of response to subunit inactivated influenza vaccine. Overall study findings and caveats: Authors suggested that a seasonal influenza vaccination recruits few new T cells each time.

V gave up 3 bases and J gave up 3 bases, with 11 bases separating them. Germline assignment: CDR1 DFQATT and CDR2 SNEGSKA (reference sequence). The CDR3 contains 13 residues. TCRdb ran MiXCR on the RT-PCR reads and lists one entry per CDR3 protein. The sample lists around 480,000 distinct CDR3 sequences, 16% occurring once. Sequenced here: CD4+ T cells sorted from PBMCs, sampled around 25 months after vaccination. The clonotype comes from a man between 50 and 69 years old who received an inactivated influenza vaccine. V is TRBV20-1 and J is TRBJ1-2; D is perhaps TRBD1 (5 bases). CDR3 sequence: CSASPGPYYGYTF. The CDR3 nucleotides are TGCAGTGCTAGTCCGGGACCTTACTATGGCTACACCTTC.